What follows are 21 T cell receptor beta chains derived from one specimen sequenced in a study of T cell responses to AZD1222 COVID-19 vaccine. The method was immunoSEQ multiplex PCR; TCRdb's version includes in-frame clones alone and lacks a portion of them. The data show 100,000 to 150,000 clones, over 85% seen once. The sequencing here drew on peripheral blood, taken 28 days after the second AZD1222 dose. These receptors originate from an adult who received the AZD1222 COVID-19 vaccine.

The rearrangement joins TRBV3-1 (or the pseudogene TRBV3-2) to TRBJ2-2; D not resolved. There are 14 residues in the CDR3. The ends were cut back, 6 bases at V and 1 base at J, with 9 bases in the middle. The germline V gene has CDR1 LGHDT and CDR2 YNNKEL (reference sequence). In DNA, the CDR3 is TGTGCCAGCAGACGTCACCAGAACACCGGGGAGCTGTTTTTT. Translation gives CASRRHQNTGELFF.

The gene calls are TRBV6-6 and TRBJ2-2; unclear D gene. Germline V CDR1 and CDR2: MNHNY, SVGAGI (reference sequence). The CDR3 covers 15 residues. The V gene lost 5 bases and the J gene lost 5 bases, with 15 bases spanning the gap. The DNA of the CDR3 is TGTGCCAGCAGTCAGGACGGGTTCGGGACCGGGGAGCTGTTTTTT. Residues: CASSQDGFGTGELFF.

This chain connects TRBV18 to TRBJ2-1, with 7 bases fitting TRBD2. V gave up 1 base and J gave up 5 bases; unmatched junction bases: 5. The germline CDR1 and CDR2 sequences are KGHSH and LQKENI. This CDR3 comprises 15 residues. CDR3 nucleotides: TGTGCCAGCTCACCACGAGCACGGGGGGACAATGAGCAGTTCTTC. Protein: CASSPRARGDNEQFF.

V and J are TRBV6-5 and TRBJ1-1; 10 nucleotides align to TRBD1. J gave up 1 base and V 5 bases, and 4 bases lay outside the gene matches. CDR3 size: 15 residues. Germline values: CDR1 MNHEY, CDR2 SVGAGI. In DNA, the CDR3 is TGTGCCAGCAGTCCCCGACAGGGGGCGAACACTGAAGCTTTCTTT. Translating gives CASSPRQGANTEAFF.

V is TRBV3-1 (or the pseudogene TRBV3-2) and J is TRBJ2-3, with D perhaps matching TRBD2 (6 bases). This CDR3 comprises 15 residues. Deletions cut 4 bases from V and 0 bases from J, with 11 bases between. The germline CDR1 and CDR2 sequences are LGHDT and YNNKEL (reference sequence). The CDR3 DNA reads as TGTGCCAGCAGCCCCACCGGGACTAGCACAGATACGCAGTATTTT. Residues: CASSPTGTSTDTQYF.

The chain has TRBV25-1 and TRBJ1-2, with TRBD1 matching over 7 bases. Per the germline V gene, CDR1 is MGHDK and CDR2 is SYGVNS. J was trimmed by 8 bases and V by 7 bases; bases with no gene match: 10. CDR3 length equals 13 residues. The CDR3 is CASTRDSSSGYTF. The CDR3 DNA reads TGTGCCAGCACCCGGGACAGCTCTTCCGGCTACACCTTC.

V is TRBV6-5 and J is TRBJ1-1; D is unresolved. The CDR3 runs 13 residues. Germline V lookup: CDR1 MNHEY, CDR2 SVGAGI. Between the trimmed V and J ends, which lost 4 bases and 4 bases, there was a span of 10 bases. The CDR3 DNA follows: TGTGCCAGCAGTTTAGGGATCGGCACTGAAGCTTTCTTT. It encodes CASSLGIGTEAFF.

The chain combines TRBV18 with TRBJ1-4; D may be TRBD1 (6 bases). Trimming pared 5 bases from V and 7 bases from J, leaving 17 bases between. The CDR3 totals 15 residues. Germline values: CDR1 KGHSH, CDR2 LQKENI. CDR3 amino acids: CASSVQGSSAEKLFF. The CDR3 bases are TGTGCCAGCTCAGTACAGGGATCTTCGGCTGAAAAACTGTTTTTT.

The CDR3 bases are TGTGCTAGTGGTCCCCCTGGGGTAGGGGTCACTGAAGCTTTCTTT. Translated, it gives CASGPPGVGVTEAFF. The V and J genes are TRBV12-5 and TRBJ1-1, with D tentatively TRBD1 (5 bases). In germline, CDR1 is LGHNT, CDR2 FRNRAP. This CDR3 has 15 amino acids. Trimming took off 5 bases at V and 4 bases at J, with 17 bases between the two ends.

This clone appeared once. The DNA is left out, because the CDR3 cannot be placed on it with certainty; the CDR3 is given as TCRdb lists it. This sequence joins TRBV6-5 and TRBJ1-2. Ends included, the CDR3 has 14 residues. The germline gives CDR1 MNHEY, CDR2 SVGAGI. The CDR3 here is CASSTSGRGYGYTF.

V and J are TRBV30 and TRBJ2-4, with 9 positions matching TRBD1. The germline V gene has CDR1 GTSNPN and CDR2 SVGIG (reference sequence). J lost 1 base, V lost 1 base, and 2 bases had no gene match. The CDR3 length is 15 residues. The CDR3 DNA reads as TGTGCCTGGAGTGGGACAGGGGTCGCCAAAAACATTCAGTACTTC. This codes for CAWSGTGVAKNIQYF.

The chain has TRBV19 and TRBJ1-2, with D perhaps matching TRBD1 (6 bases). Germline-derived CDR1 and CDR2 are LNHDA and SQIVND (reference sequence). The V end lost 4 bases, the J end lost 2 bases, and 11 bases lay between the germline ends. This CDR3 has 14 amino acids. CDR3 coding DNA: TGTGCCAGTAGTAGGGGAGACAGGAACTATGGCTACACCTTC. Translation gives CASSRGDRNYGYTF.

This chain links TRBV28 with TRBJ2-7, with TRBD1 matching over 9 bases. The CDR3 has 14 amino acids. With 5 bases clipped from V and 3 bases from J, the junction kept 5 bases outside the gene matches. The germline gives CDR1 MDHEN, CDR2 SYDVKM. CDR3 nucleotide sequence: TGTGCCAGCAGTCTTAGGACAGGGGACTACGAGCAGTACTTC. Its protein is CASSLRTGDYEQYF.

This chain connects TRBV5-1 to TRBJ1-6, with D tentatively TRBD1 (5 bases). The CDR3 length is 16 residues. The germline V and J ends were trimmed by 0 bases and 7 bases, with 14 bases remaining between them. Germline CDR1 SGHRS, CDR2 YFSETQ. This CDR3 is CASSLEGAGRNSPLHF. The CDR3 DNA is TGCGCCAGCAGCTTGGAGGGAGCAGGGAGGAATTCACCCCTCCACTTT.

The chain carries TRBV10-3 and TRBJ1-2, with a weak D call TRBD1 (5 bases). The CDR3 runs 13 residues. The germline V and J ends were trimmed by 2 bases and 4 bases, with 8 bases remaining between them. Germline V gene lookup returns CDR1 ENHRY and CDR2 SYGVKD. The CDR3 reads CAISEGDRYGYTF. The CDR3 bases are TGTGCCATCAGTGAGGGGGACCGCTATGGCTACACCTTC.

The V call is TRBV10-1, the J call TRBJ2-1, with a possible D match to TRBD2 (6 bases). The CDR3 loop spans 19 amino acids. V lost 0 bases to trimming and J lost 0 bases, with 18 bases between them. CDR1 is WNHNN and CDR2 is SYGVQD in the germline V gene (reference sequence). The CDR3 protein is CASSESKVSGRFSYNEQFF. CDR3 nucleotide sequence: TGCGCCAGCAGTGAGTCGAAGGTTAGCGGACGGTTCTCCTACAATGAGCAGTTCTTC.

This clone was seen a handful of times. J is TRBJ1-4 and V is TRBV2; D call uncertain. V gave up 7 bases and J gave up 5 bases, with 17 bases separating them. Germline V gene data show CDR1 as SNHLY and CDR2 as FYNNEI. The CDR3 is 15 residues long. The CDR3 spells CASTRRWAVNEKLFF. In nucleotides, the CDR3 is TGTGCCAGCACCAGAAGGTGGGCGGTGAATGAAAAACTGTTTTTT.

The CDR3 DNA sequence: TGTGCCAGCAGCTTTACAGGGAGCTCCTATAATTCACCCCTCCACTTT. It is translated as CASSFTGSSYNSPLHF. This chain links TRBV7-2 with TRBJ1-6; possible D gene TRBD1, 6 bases. Between the trimmed V and J ends, which lost 3 bases and 0 bases, there was a span of 9 bases. CDR1 and CDR2 from the germline V gene are SGHTA and FQGNSA. The CDR3 has 16 residues.

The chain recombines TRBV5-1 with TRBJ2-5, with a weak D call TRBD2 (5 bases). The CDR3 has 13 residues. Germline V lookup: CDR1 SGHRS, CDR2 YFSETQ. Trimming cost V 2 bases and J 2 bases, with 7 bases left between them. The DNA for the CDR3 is TGCGCCAGCAGCTTCGGGATTCAAGAGACCCAGTACTTC. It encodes CASSFGIQETQYF.

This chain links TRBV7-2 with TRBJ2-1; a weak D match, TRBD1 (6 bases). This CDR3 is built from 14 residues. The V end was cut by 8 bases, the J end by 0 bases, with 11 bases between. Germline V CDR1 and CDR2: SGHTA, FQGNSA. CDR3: CASQGPYSYNEQFF. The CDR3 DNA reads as TGTGCCAGCCAGGGGCCCTACTCCTACAATGAGCAGTTCTTC.

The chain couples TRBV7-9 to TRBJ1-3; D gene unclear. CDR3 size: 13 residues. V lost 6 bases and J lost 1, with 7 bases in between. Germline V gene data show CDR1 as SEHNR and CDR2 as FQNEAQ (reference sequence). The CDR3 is CASRRGSGNTIYF. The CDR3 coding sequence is TGTGCCAGCAGAAGAGGGTCTGGAAACACCATATATTTT. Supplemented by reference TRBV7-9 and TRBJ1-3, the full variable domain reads DTGVSQNPRHKITKRGQNVTFRCDPISEHNRLYWYRQTLGQGPEFLTYFQNEAQLEKSRLLSDRFSAERPKGSFSTLEIQRTEQGDSAMYLCASRRGSGNTIYFGEGSWLTVV.